The T cell receptor beta chain under discussion was sequenced for a study of cytomegalovirus exposure and HLA in healthy donors (dated by TCRdb to about 2017). At the level of the whole study: An earlier analysis of approximately 640 of the donors reported 276 Gb of sequence data and 117 million unique TCR beta sequences from roughly 200 million T cells. Roughly 320 gigabases of sequencing data and around 85 million unique TCR sequences made up an early release that covered approximately 700 HLA-typed donors. Of the roughly 400 genotyped donors, over 80% were placed in the genetic ancestry cluster associated with self-reported Caucasian donors. The study aimed to test whether cataloging public T cell receptors could reveal signatures of past pathogen exposure. The T cell repertoires of about 700 subjects were profiled by immunosequencing and related to cytomegalovirus serostatus. In addition to the first cohort of 650 to 800 subjects, a separate validation cohort of 120 different subjects was used. The study combined high-throughput TCR immunosequencing, statistical association of individual TCRs with disease status, and machine learning to predict cytomegalovirus infection status. In a later analysis, previously published TCR beta repertoires from about 670 donors were re-analyzed and high-resolution HLA genotyping was added so that TCR occurrence patterns could be studied. Rather than using new phenotypic data, the later analysis identified candidate immune exposures from TCR beta sequences and from how often those sequences occurred across donors. In an earlier analysis of a few hundred of the donors, high-throughput TCR beta sequencing was used to judge whether each TCR beta V gene segment behaved as functional or pseudogenic. Donor age, sex, ethnicity and CMV serostatus were collected together with the repertoire data. Genome-wide SNP genotypes for about three fifths of the roughly 700 donors were used in a later genetic analysis, which treated that subset as a discovery cohort. Every repertoire in the discovery cohort had been generated on one and the same sequencing platform. HLA typing included class I and class II loci at four-digit resolution. Typing coverage differed by locus: A, B, C, DRB1 and DQB1 were typed in roughly 620-630 donors, DQA1 in about 550, DPA1 in some 610, and DPB1 in just under 490. A handful of DR-DQ haplotypes were handled as single units for association and clustering because linkage in the cohort was strong. Among 398 genotyped donors of the cohort, an average of roughly 240,000 unique TCR beta nucleotide sequences were sequenced per donor, around 20% of them non-productive.

General findings and caveats noted by the study authors: Some IMGT-functional V segments, including TRBV6-2 and TRBV6-3, could not be told apart with the 87-base-pair reads, so those segments were excluded. In this cohort, only TCR beta chains were sequenced, and detectable features were limited by the absence of alpha or paired-chain data. In a later analysis, several top co-occurrence clusters were reported to appear linked to parvovirus B19, influenza, CMV and Epstein-Barr virus. The earlier analysis of some 540 of the donors excluded over 15 rarely observed V segments, including chromosome 9 orphons, because counts were too low. For the cohort, immune exposure information was limited to CMV serostatus. A later analysis found that TCR association rates varied across HLA loci, with DRB1 alleles showing the most associated TCRs and HLA-C alleles the fewest. A total of fewer than 200 TCR beta chains were listed by the study as associated with cytomegalovirus. When HLA alleles, especially DR and DQ, strongly co-occurred, TCR associations were difficult to assign to individual alleles. In both the original and validation cohorts, the classifier was reported to diagnose cytomegalovirus status with high specificity and sensitivity. In vitro tests confirmed that a few of the cytomegalovirus-associated TCR beta chains recognize cytomegalovirus antigens. A later genetic analysis reported fewer N-insertions in productive TCRs among donors in an Asian-associated ancestry cluster than the roughly 700-donor mean. An earlier analysis of several hundred of the donors showed that most TCR beta V segments appeared in productive rearrangements either about 87% or about 30% of the time, which broadly matched IMGT annotations. The authors suggested that the approach could potentially be extended to other disease states and immunological phenotypes. A further reported finding was that TCR beta sequences accurately predicted the HLA-A and HLA-B alleles for most subjects in the first cohort. HLA typing was unavailable for some donors at each locus, so association tests used only the typed subset. A later analysis found that HLA-associated TCR beta chains were more clonally expanded and had lower generation probabilities than equally common non-associated chains. While some public TCRs were present in many individuals, most TCR sequences turned up only very rarely across donors. A later genetic analysis associated a missense DCLRE1C variant with V-gene and J-gene trimming of TCR beta chains, and an independent cohort replicated the association. At a false discovery rate of 0.05, a later analysis linked about 17,000 TCR beta sequences to specific HLA alleles. Most CMV-associated TCR beta chains appeared to be HLA-restricted in a later analysis, and the HLA associations seemed to be driven largely by CMV exposure. The presence/absence analyses assumed that sequencing depth was roughly uniform across donors, and that assumption may not be true. Correlated functional status among segregating V segments might be attributable to linkage disequilibrium, but an unknown experimental factor could not be ruled out. A group of highly shared sequence variants was considered likely to be a technical artifact of the sequencing pipeline.

Trimming at the junction amounts to 3 bases on V and 1 base on J, and the germline ends lie 7 bases apart. The cysteine opens and the phenylalanine closes a CDR3 of 15 amino acids. Solely the CDR3 DNA is kept, with 45 bases framed from the first base. The germline V gene specifies LGHNA as CDR1 and YSLEER as CDR2. On this clone itself: It has no known antigen specificity. No much larger clone is present one base from it, and per-base qualities are unavailable.

Receptors were amplified or captured by the immunoSEQ multiplex PCR assay. A mixture of 60 forward primers for TCR Vbeta segments and 13 reverse primers for TCR Jbeta segments was used in the multiplex PCR. A multiplex PCR assay on genomic DNA amplified the CDR3 region of rearranged TCR beta genes. Amplified TCR beta libraries were sequenced as 87-base-pair reads on the Illumina HiSeq System. Concerning the study's data processing: In a later analysis, roughly 80 million unique TCR beta chains were counted across the 650 to 700 repertoires, and around 10 million of these chains were shared by at least two donors. To remove PCR and sequencing errors, raw reads were error-corrected and collapsed into unique sequences using a nearest-neighbor algorithm that merged closely related sequences. CDR3 sequences were aligned to IMGT reference sequences to assign V, D and J gene segments. For a sequence to be retained, a match of at least six nucleotides to both a V gene segment and a J gene segment was required. Rearrangements were classified as productive when the CDR3 lacked stop codons and remained in frame with V and J, and all other rearrangements were classified as non-productive. Following IMGT convention, CDR3 was defined as the stretch from the second conserved V-encoded cysteine up to the conserved J-encoded phenylalanine. The earlier analysis of 500 to 750 of the donors excluded any sequence lacking an unambiguous match to a single V gene segment. An earlier analysis of fewer than 650 of the donors classified V segments as functional when productive rearrangements were above 56.7% and as segregating when the standard deviation between donors was above 5%. A statistical classification framework was built for diagnosing cytomegalovirus status from the catalog of TCR beta chain sequences. In a later analysis, V and J genes were assigned by comparing TCR nucleotide sequences against IMGT/GENE-DB human TR gene sequences. A later analysis assigned CDR3 sequences and most-parsimonious VDJ recombination scenarios with the TCRdist pipeline. In a later analysis, each TCR beta chain was defined by its CDR3 amino acid sequence together with its V-gene family, and reads lacking a unique V-gene family were excluded. A later analysis removed 592 highly shared, low-generation-probability nucleotide sequences to deal with suspected cross-contamination and a sequencing artifact. In a later analysis, a clonal expansion index for each public chain was calculated from normalized within-repertoire ranks of inferred template counts. Generation probabilities in a later analysis came from a VDJ recombination model fitted to out-of-frame rearrangements, and those results were checked against IGoR. Hypergeometric tests were used in a later analysis to score TCR-TCR, TCR-HLA and TCR-CMV co-occurrence, with a repertoire-size bias correction applied to the TCR pairs. To estimate false discovery rates, a later analysis permuted the HLA or CMV assignments 20 times. In a later analysis, co-occurring TCRs were grouped using DBSCAN, with TCRdist sequence similarity added in when clustering inside HLA-allele-positive subsets. Co-occurrence clustering excluded repertoires with fewer than 30,000 or more than 120,000 public chains, plus five with anomalous nucleotide sharing. Imported from immuneACCESS, the table was reduced by TCRdb to in-frame sequences with V and J called. These copies leave out some clones; in studies compared against another copy, an unresolved V gene accounts for under half, and the cause of the remainder is not known. V, J and clone size were drawn from that table, and D and trimming were deduced from the DNA. For this sample there are around 140,000 clones; about 80% appear just once. Less than 2% of the sample is in the top ten clones.

The cohort comprised some 700 healthy bone marrow donors. Cohort members were all nominally healthy when sampled, although unrecorded immune exposures were likely present. The donor was CMV seronegative and was included in the group of under 450 seronegative cohort members. A peripheral blood sample was collected from each donor, and TCR beta sequencing was performed on peripheral blood mononuclear cells. The Qiagen DNeasy Blood Extraction Kit was used to extract genomic DNA from the blood cell samples. This chain joins TRBV4-3 to TRBJ2-6, with a weak D call of TRBD1 (6 bases match). The origin of this receptor is a woman between 40 and 50 years old in good health and CMV-seronegative. Sequenced input: PBMCs. The DNA reads as follows: TGCGCCAGCAGCCAGCAGGGGTCTGGGGCCAACGTCCTGACTTTC. The translation is CASSQQGSGANVLTF.